This TCR beta chain was identified in a study of blood T cell repertoires in COVID-19. This clone is a singleton in its sample. Assay used: immunoSEQ multiplex PCR; TCRdb lists only in-frame clones, some missing. The sample includes fewer than 300,000 clones, 65% to 85% of them seen just once. The ends lost 0 bases at V and 8 bases at J; junction bases unmatched: 9. The CDR3 contains 16 residues. CDR1 and CDR2 from the germline V gene are SGHRS and YFSETQ. V usage is TRBV5-1 and J usage is TRBJ2-1, with 9 bases aligning to TRBD2. The sequence was collected from a person in their 70s with COVID-19, enrolled during active disease. Material: peripheral blood. The CDR3 DNA sequence: TGCGCCAGCAGCTTGGATTTCGCGGGAGGGGTGGATGAGCAGTTCTTC. This codes for CASSLDFAGGVDEQFF.